What follows are 15 T cell receptor beta chains derived from one specimen sequenced in a study of T-cell reconstitution after alpha-beta-depleted transplantation in children. Library preparation (for TCRbeta) was performed with unique molecular identifiers. TCRdb called the PCR reads again in MiXCR, with one record for every CDR3 protein. The table records around 420,000 distinct CDR3 sequences, about 16% of them present only once. Sequences were derived from PBMCs, mostly from graft donor cells, sampled 360 days after TCRalphabeta/CD19-depleted stem cell transplant. These receptors were obtained from a boy younger than two who had a stem cell transplant for Wiskott-Aldrich syndrome, so the T cells may come from the graft donor.

This clonotype was counted only a few times. The chain combines TRBV24-1 with TRBJ1-5, with a tentative D call TRBD1 (6 bases). V shed 4 bases and J shed 3 bases, with 9 bases lying between them. CDR1 is KGHDR, CDR2 SFDVKD, per germline. The CDR3 has 14 residues. CDR3: CATSEDSYNQPQHF. CDR3 in DNA: TGTGCCACCAGTGAGGACAGTTACAATCAGCCCCAGCATTTT.

In this sample, this clonotype turned up many times. The V call is TRBV6-4, the J call TRBJ2-1; D unresolved. Between the trimmed V and J ends, which lost 2 bases and 8 bases, there was a span of 10 bases. Germline lookup yields CDR1 MRHNA and CDR2 SNTAGT. The CDR3 extends over 13 amino acids. The CDR3 region is CASSDRESDEQFF. CDR3 nucleotide sequence: TGTGCCAGCAGTGACAGGGAAAGCGATGAGCAGTTCTTC.

This clonotype was detected a few times. The gene calls are TRBV5-1 and TRBJ2-1, with 7 bases matching TRBD1. Germline lookup yields CDR1 SGHRS and CDR2 YFSETQ. V shed 1 base, J shed 8 bases, and the junction held 6 bases outside the gene matches. CDR3 length: 14 amino acids. CDR3 amino acids: CASSLIHRGDEQFF. The DNA of the CDR3 is TGCGCCAGCAGCTTGATCCACAGGGGTGATGAGCAGTTCTTC.

The V call is TRBV30, the J call TRBJ2-5, with a tentative D call TRBD2 (6 bases). V was cut by 4 bases and J by 7 bases, with 19 bases left in between. CDR3 size: 14 residues. Germline-derived CDR1 and CDR2 are GTSNPN and SVGIG (reference sequence). The CDR3: CAWMVGGLGGTQYF. For the CDR3, the DNA is TGTGCCTGGATGGTGGGAGGTCTGGGCGGGACCCAGTACTTC.

The chain joins TRBV20-1 to TRBJ2-7; TRBD1 aligns across 7 bases. V lost 0 bases to trimming and J lost 0 bases; unmatched junction nucleotides: 2. The CDR3 covers 14 residues. CDR1 and CDR2 (germline): DFQATT, SNEGSKA (reference sequence). CDR3 sequence (DNA): TGCAGTGCTAGAGAACGGGACAGCTCCTACGAGCAGTACTTC. This translates into CSARERDSSYEQYF.

This chain joins TRBV10-3 and TRBJ2-3, with TRBD2 identical over 9 bases. Germline CDR1 ENHRY, CDR2 SYGVKD. The length of the CDR3 is 16 residues. The trim removed 5 bases at V and 1 base at J, leaving 7 bases unmatched. The CDR3 protein is CAISTISGRGTDTQYF. The DNA for the CDR3 is TGTGCCATCAGTACAATTAGCGGGAGAGGCACAGATACGCAGTATTTT.

There are many counts of this clonotype. CDR3 protein: CASSEVGAKTFF. The DNA for the CDR3 is TGTGCCAGCAGTGAAGTTGGGGCTAAAACTTTCTTT. The rearrangement links TRBV6-1 to TRBJ1-1; a possible D gene is TRBD1 (5 bases). This CDR3 is 12 amino acids long. CDR1 MNHNS and CDR2 SASEGT come from the germline V gene. V dropped 1 base and J dropped 12 bases, with 12 bases sitting between them.

This rearrangement joins TRBV3-1 to TRBJ2-3; no clear D. Germline V CDR1 and CDR2: LGHDT, YNNKEL (reference sequence). V lost 5 bases and J 6 bases, leaving 21 bases between the germline ends. This CDR3 is built from 16 residues. The CDR3 here is CASSSPSAPDLDTQYF. The CDR3 region has the DNA TGTGCCAGCAGCTCGCCATCGGCACCCGACCTTGATACGCAGTATTTT.

This clonotype was counted between two and nine times. The chain has TRBV7-7 and TRBJ2-1; 7 bases are shared with TRBD1. The length of the CDR3 is 15 residues. The trim removed 2 bases at V and 2 bases at J, leaving 3 bases unmatched. Germline V gives CDR1 SSHAT, CDR2 FNYEAQ (reference sequence). CDR3 in amino acids: CASSLNRGAYNEQFF. The CDR3 nucleotides are TGTGCCAGCAGCTTAAACAGGGGTGCCTACAATGAGCAGTTCTTC.

This clonotype was detected only a few times. The J gene is TRBJ2-7, the V gene TRBV6-5; D call uncertain. Germline CDR1 reads MNHEY; CDR2 reads SVGAGI. V was cut by 0 bases and J by 3 bases, with 12 bases left in between. CDR3 length: 15 residues. The CDR3 region is CASSYSRSADYEQYF. In nucleotides, the CDR3 is TGTGCCAGCAGTTACTCGAGAAGTGCGGACTACGAGCAGTACTTC.

The V gene is TRBV4-2, the J gene TRBJ2-7; 11 bases agree with TRBD1. CDR1 LGHNA and CDR2 YNFKEQ come from the germline V gene. The CDR3 length is 17 residues. V was clipped by 0 bases and J by 6 bases; unmatched bases: 10. CDR3 amino acids: CASSQDPGTGGDLEQYF. DNA of the CDR3: TGTGCCAGCAGCCAAGACCCCGGGACAGGGGGAGATCTCGAGCAGTACTTC.

This clonotype came up a few times. The rearrangement joins TRBV5-1 to TRBJ2-5, with D possibly being TRBD1 or TRBD2 (7 bases each). The germline V gene has CDR1 SGHRS and CDR2 YFSETQ. This CDR3 spans 16 amino acids. Trimming stripped 5 bases from V and 2 bases from J, with 19 bases between. The CDR3 sequence: CASSSVSRGGQETQYF. The CDR3 coding sequence is TGCGCCAGCAGTTCCGTATCCAGGGGGGGACAAGAGACCCAGTACTTC.

The genes are TRBV5-1 and TRBJ2-5; the D gene could be TRBD1 or TRBD2 (5 bases each). CDR3 size: 16 residues. CDR1 and CDR2 from the germline V gene are SGHRS and YFSETQ. Trimming removed 2 bases at V and 3 bases at J, with 17 bases between. In nucleotides, the CDR3 is TGCGCCAGCAGCTTACAAGGGACGGTAGGGAAAGAGACCCAGTACTTC. Its protein product is CASSLQGTVGKETQYF.

There are a few counts of this clonotype. This sequence joins TRBV7-9 and TRBJ2-7, with 10 positions matching TRBD1. The trim removed 6 bases at V and 4 bases at J, leaving 9 bases unmatched. Germline V gene data show CDR1 as SEHNR and CDR2 as FQNEAQ (reference sequence). The CDR3 contains 15 residues. The CDR3 DNA reads as TGTGCCAGCAGTTCTGGACAGGGGGACCTATACGAGCAGTACTTC. Amino acid sequence: CASSSGQGDLYEQYF.

The rearrangement uses TRBV12-3 or TRBV12-4 and TRBJ2-1; 8 bases are shared with TRBD2. CDR3 length: 16 amino acids. After removal of 6 bases from V and 5 bases from J, the junction contained 12 bases not matched to a gene. The CDR3 reads CASSPFFGGGHNEQFF. As DNA, the CDR3 is TGTGCCAGCAGCCCCTTTTTTGGCGGGGGGCACAATGAGCAGTTCTTC.